This T cell receptor beta chain was recovered during a study of circulating CD8 cells and anti-PD-1 response in melanoma. Overall study context: Seven of 13 melanoma patients received first-line anti-PD-1 therapy. Study-level points and caveats: Tumor reactivity was tested by peptide assays on expanded sorted subsets. At M1, fewer than 8% of TRB clonotypes appeared in multiple subsets.

Sorting of live CD3+CD8+TCRalphabeta+ cells by PD-1 and/or TIGIT gave four subsets. Each library started from 15 ng of total RNA using the QIAseq Immune Repertoire TCR panel. From the reads, TCRdb called clonotypes with MiXCR, one entry per CDR3 protein. The sample shows 690 or so distinct CDR3 sequences, roughly 7.8% of them seen only once. This clonotype is labeled as large. Its cognate antigen is unknown. Trimming cost V 3 bases and J 6 bases; bases outside gene matches: 14. From germline, CDR1 is LNHDA and CDR2 SQIVND (reference sequence). This CDR3 is built from 17 residues. This receptor was identified in a human donor with melanoma. The material sequenced was CD8+ T cells from PBMCs, taken at baseline or after one month of anti-PD-1 therapy (not recorded which). V usage is TRBV19 and J usage is TRBJ2-1, with TRBD2 identical over 7 bases. The CDR3 loop reads CASSMGPPGLSLNEQFF. The CDR3 region has the DNA TGTGCCAGTAGTATGGGACCCCCGGGACTATCTCTCAATGAGCAGTTCTTC.